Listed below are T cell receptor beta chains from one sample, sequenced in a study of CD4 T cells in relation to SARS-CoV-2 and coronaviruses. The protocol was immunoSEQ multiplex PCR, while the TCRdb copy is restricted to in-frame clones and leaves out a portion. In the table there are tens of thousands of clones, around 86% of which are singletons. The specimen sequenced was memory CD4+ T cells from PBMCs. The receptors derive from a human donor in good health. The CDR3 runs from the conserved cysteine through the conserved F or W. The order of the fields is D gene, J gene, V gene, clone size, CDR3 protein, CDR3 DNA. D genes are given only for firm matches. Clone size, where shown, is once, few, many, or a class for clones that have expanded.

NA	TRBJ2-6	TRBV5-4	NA	CASSPQSGANVLTF	TGTGCCAGCAGCCCGCAAAGTGGGGCCAACGTCCTGACTTTC
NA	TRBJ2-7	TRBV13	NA	CASSSGEKGPGGDDYEQYF	TGTGCCAGCAGTTCAGGGGAGAAAGGACCAGGGGGGGACGACTACGAGCAGTACTTC
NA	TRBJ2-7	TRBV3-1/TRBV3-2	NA	CASRDTGLGSYEQYF	TGTGCCAGCAGGGATACGGGACTCGGCTCCTACGAGCAGTACTTC
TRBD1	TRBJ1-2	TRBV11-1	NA	CASSLLTGRANYGYTF	TGTGCCAGCAGCTTACTGACAGGGAGAGCGAACTATGGCTACACCTTC
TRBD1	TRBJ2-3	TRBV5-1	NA	CASSIRTGADTQYF	TGCGCCAGCAGCATACGCACAGGGGCGGATACGCAGTATTTT
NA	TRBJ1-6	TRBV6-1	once	CASSEAVGALRSPLHF	TGTGCCAGCAGTGAAGCTGTAGGTGCCTTGAGGTCACCCCTCCACTTT
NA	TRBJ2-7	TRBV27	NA	CASRDSDLYEQYF	TGTGCCAGCCGAGACTCGGACCTTTACGAGCAGTACTTC
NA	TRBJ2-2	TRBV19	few	CASLDGTLNTGELFF	TGTGCCAGTCTAGACGGGACTCTGAACACCGGGGAGCTGTTTTTT
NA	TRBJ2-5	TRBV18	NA	CASSPKRGETQYF	TGTGCCAGCTCACCCAAAAGAGGAGAGACCCAGTACTTC
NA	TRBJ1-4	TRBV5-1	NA	CASSPHTGTTNEKLFF	TGCGCCAGCAGCCCGCATACAGGGACAACTAATGAAAAACTGTTTTTT
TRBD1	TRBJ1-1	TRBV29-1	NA	CSVNQGEGTEAFF	TGCAGCGTTAATCAGGGGGAGGGCACTGAAGCTTTCTTT
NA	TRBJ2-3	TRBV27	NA	CASSYSGGTDTQYF	TGTGCCAGCAGTTATAGTGGAGGCACAGATACGCAGTATTTT
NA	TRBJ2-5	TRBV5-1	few	CASSSGEVTETQYF	TGCGCCAGCAGCTCGGGGGAAGTAACGGAGACCCAGTACTTC
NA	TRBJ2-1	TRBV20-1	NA	CSASPANEQFF	TGCAGTGCTAGCCCAGCAAATGAGCAGTTCTTC
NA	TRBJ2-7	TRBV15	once	CATSREFGLSYEQYF	TGTGCCACCAGCAGAGAGTTCGGACTTTCCTACGAGCAGTACTTC
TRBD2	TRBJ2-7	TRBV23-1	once	CASSRTRYEQYF	TGCGCCAGCAGCCGGACTAGATACGAGCAGTACTTC
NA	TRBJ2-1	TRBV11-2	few	CASSSGKVQFF	TGTGCCAGCAGCTCCGGCAAGGTGCAGTTCTTC
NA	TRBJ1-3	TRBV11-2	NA	CASSQVGGRPGNTIYF	TGTGCCAGCAGCCAAGTGGGTGGGAGGCCCGGAAACACCATATATTTT
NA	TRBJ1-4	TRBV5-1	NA	CASSPTPGGEKLFF	TGCGCCAGCAGCCCGACCCCCGGCGGTGAAAAACTGTTTTTT
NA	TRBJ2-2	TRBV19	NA	CAAAGDYFGNTGELFF	TGTGCCGCAGCGGGTGATTATTTTGGGAACACCGGGGAGCTGTTTTTT
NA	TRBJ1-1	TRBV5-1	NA	CASSRREAKTEAFF	TGCGCCAGCAGCCGTCGGGAGGCGAAGACTGAAGCTTTCTTT